This T cell receptor (beta chain) originates from a study of shared clonotypes between healthy human individuals. The sample holds a few counts of this clone. The table came from immunoSEQ multiplex PCR; TCRdb's copy has only in-frame clones and leaves some out. The sample includes about 2.1 million clones, around 93% of them seen just once. From germline, CDR1 is SEHNR and CDR2 FQNEAQ (reference sequence). V lost 1 base and J 5 bases, leaving 8 bases between the germline ends. The CDR3 consists of 13 residues. As defined, naive CD8 cells were CD45RO-negative and positively selected for CCR7, with terminally differentiated effector memory CD45RA+ cells excluded.

The sequenced sample was naive CD8+ T cells from PBMCs. This chain connects TRBV7-9 to TRBJ1-2; no reliable D call. The TCR was taken from a man between 18 and 29 years old in good health. Some clones in this sample may be carry-over from other donors' samples. The CDR3 DNA reads TGTGCCAGCAGCTTAGGTCCTATTTATGGCTACACCTTC. It translates to CASSLGPIYGYTF.